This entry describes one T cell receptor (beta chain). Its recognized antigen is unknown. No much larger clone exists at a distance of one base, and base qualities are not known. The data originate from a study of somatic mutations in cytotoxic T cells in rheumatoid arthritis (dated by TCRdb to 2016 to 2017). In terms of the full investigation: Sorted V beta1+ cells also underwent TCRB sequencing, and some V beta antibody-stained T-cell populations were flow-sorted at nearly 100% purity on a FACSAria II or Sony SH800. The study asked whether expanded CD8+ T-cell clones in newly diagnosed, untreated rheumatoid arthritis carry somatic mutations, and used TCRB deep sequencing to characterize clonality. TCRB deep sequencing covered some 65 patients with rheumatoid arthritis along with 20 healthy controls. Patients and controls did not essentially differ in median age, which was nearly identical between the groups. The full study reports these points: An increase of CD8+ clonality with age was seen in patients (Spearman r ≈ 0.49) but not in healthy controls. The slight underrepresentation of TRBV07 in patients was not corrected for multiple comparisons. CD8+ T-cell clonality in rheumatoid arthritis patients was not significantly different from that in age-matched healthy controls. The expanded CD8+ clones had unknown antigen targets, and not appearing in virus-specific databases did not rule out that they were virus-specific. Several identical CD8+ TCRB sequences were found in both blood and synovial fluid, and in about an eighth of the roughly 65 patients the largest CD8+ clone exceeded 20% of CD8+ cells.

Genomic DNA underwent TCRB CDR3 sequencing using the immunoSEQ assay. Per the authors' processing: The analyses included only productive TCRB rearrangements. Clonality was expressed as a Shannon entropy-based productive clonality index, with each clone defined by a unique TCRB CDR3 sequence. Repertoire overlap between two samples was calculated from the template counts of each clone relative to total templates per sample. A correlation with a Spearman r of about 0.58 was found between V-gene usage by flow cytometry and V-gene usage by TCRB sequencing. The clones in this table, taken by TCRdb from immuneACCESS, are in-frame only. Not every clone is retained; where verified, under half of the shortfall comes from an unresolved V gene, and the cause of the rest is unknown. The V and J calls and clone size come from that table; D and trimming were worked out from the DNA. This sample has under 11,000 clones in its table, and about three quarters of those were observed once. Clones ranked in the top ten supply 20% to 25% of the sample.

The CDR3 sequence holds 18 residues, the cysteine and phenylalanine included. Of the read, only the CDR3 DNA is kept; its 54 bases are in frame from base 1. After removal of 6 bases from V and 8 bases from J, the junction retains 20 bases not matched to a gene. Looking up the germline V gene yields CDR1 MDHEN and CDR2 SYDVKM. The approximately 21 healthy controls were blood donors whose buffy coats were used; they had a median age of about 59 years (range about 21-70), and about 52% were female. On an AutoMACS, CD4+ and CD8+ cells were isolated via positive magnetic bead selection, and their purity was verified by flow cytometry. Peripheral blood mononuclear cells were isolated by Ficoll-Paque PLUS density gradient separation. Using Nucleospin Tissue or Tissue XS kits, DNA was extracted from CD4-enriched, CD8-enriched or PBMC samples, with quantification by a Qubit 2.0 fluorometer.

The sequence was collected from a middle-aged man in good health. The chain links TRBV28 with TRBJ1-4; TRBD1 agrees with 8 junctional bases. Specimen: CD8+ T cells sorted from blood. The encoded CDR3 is CASRIRTHSGGVREKLFF. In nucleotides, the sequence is TGTGCCAGCAGAATCCGCACCCATTCAGGGGGCGTGCGGGAAAAACTGTTTTTT.